The 4 T cell receptor beta chains below were found in one sample sequenced in a study of blood T cell repertoires in COVID-19. Libraries were prepared by immunoSEQ multiplex PCR; TCRdb keeps only in-frame clonotypes and omits some of them. The sample lists roughly 200,000 clones; roughly 84% were seen once. The sequencing input was peripheral blood. These receptors all stem from a man aged 35 to 55 with acute or convalescent COVID-19.

This chain links TRBV25-1 with TRBJ1-4; no clear D. There are 13 residues in the CDR3. Trimming took off 9 bases at V and 5 bases at J, with 13 bases between the two ends. Germline values: CDR1 MGHDK, CDR2 SYGVNS. This chain's CDR3 is CASYGIYNEKLFF. CDR3 sequence (DNA): TGTGCCAGTTACGGGATCTACAATGAAAAACTGTTTTTT.

The gene calls are TRBV30 and TRBJ2-5, with D perhaps TRBD2 (5 bases). Looked up from germline, CDR1 is GTSNPN and CDR2 is SVGIG (reference sequence). V dropped 0 bases and J dropped 3 bases, with 8 bases sitting between them. The CDR3 contains 13 residues. The CDR3 reads CAWSVTSKETQYF. The CDR3 DNA follows: TGTGCCTGGAGTGTAACTAGTAAAGAGACCCAGTACTTC. The complete variable domain, with remaining parts taken from reference TRBV30 and TRBJ2-5, reads SQTIHQWPATLVQPVGSPLSLECTVEGTSNPNLYWYRQAAGRGLQLLFYSVGIGQISSEVPQNLSASRPQDRQFILSSKKLLLSDSGFYLCAWSVTSKETQYFGPGTRLLVL.

This clone was detected only once. The genes are TRBV6-4 and TRBJ2-7, with D perhaps matching TRBD1 (6 bases). Germline V CDR1 and CDR2: MRHNA, SNTAGT. Trimming took off 10 bases at V and 3 bases at J, with 10 bases between the two ends. CDR3 length: 11 residues. The CDR3 reads CATRDNYEQYF. CDR3 coding DNA: TGTGCCACCCGGGACAACTACGAGCAGTACTTC.

V gene TRBV3-1 (or the pseudogene TRBV3-2) combines with J gene TRBJ1-2; D is undetermined. Trimming took off 2 bases at V and 3 bases at J, with 16 bases between the two ends. Germline V lookup: CDR1 LGHDT, CDR2 YNNKEL (reference sequence). This CDR3 comprises 16 residues. The CDR3 nucleotides are TGTGCCAGCAGCCAAACTAAAGGTTTCACGGACTATGGCTACACCTTC. The encoded protein is CASSQTKGFTDYGYTF.